This TCR beta chain comes out of a study of long-term antiretroviral therapy in people with HIV. Whole-study results and caveats: With ART, diversity went up but was still lower than in transplant donor controls. The study found narrower CDR3 length ranges in HIV repertoires than in controls. Clones that expanded before ART (that is, prior to treatment) dominated the repertoire at all time points.

Remarks on this clone: Its antigen remains unidentified.

They ran version v3.0 of the immunoSEQ assay at survey level. Measured with immunoSEQ multiplex PCR; TCRdb has only the in-frame clones, and not every one. Of about 19,000 clones listed, about nine tenths are singletons. CDR1 and CDR2 (germline): MGHRA, YSYEKL. This CDR3 is built from 16 residues. V was cut by 4 bases and J by 4 bases, with 18 bases left in between. This sequence was found in a young man with HIV. Material: unsorted PBMCs, obtained 2.1 years after starting antiretroviral therapy. The chain couples TRBV4-1 to TRBJ2-3; D perhaps matches TRBD1 (5 bases). In DNA form, the CDR3 reads TGCGCCAGCAGCCCCCTTGGGCTTGGGGCGGCAGATACGCAGTATTTT. As protein: CASSPLGLGAADTQYF.